Below, one TCR beta chain is given with its context. Germline V gene lookup returns CDR1 SGHNT and CDR2 YYREEE (reference sequence). The V segment lost 3 bases and the J segment 4 bases; nucleotides outside the gene matches: 6. This CDR3 spans 14 amino acids. The sample is drawn from a study of control samples from healthy donors and cancer patients. The protocol was immunoSEQ multiplex PCR, while the TCRdb copy is restricted to in-frame clones and leaves out a portion. In the table there are some 76,000 clones, around nine tenths of which are singletons. The V gene is TRBV5-4, the J gene TRBJ1-2, with 7 bases lining up with TRBD1. Sequencing used PBMCs. The receptor comes from a man aged 60 to 69 with lung cancer. The CDR3 is CASSSGGEIYGYTF. In DNA form, the CDR3 reads TGTGCCAGCAGCTCAGGGGGAGAGATCTATGGCTACACCTTC.